This entry features one T cell receptor beta chain sequence. The antigen remains undetermined. This specimen belongs to a study of T cells expressing NK-cell markers. For the study at large: Each TCR beta repertoire originated in sorted T cells that were CD3+CD56+NKG2C+, CD3+CD56+NKG2C- or CD3+CD56-NKG2C+. There were seven HCMV-seropositive donors and one seronegative donor among the eight sequenced.

Germline V CDR1 and CDR2: MNHEY, SVGAGI. The CDR3 is made up of 15 amino acids. General observations from the study: What remained unclear was the HCMV specificity of expanded NKG2C+ T cell clones.

UMI-tagged 5'RACE template switching yielded the TCR beta cDNA. No DNA is given; TCRdb re-called the 5' RACE reads and lists each CDR3 protein once. Listed are about 540,000 distinct CDR3 sequences; 3.5% to 4.5% falls within the top ten. This clonotype originated in a man between 18 and 35 years old in good health. The chain employs TRBV6-5 and TRBJ2-3. Material: blood T cells: a sorted CD56 or NKG2C T cell subset, CD4+ or CD8+ T cells, or bulk PBMC T cells (not recorded which). This chain's CDR3 is CASSTSSPSPDTQYF.